The 20 T cell receptor beta chains listed next were all sequenced from one sample in a study of T cells after yellow fever vaccination. TCRdb re-derived calls from the 5' RACE reads in MiXCR, one entry per CDR3 protein. The sample has under 400,000 distinct CDR3 sequences, around 12% seen once. Sequencing was performed on CD4+ T cells sorted from PBMCs, taken 15 days after the yellow fever booster vaccination. Every receptor here comes from a man in his late teens or twenties who received the YFV17D yellow fever vaccine.

This clonotype was counted many times. This rearrangement joins TRBV7-2 to TRBJ2-7; D is undetermined. The CDR3 has 13 amino acids. Between the trimmed V and J ends, which lost 1 base and 3 bases, there was a span of 7 bases. CDR1 is SGHTA and CDR2 is FQGNSA in the germline V gene. CDR3 coding DNA: TGTGCCAGCAGCTTAGGGCAGAACTACGAGCAGTACTTC. Translation gives CASSLGQNYEQYF. Full variable domain (missing parts from reference TRBV7-2 and TRBJ2-7): GAGVSQSPSNKVTEKGKDVELRCDPISGHTALYWYRQSLGQGLEFLIYFQGNSAPDKSGLPSDRFSAERTGGSVSTLTIQRTQQEDSAVYLCASSLGQNYEQYFGPGTRLTVT.

The CDR3 protein is CASSLGGTGGEETQYF. The CDR3 nucleotides read TGTGCCAGCAGTTTAGGGGGGACAGGGGGCGAGGAGACCCAGTACTTC. The chain carries TRBV28 and TRBJ2-5; TRBD1 matches at 12 bases. J lost 5 bases, V lost 2 bases, and 6 bases had no gene match. Germline V lookup: CDR1 MDHEN, CDR2 SYDVKM. CDR3 size: 16 residues.

This clonotype was seen a handful of times. The chain is built from TRBV5-1 and TRBJ2-7; the match to TRBD1 covers 7 bases. Per the germline V gene, CDR1 is SGHRS and CDR2 is YFSETQ. V shed 0 bases, J shed 3 bases, and the junction held 6 bases outside the gene matches. The CDR3 extends over 15 amino acids. CDR3 residues: CASSLDTGADYEQYF. The CDR3 bases are TGCGCCAGCAGCTTGGATACAGGGGCGGACTACGAGCAGTACTTC. The variable domain in full, with the rest retrieved from reference TRBV5-1 and TRBJ2-7, is KAGVTQTPRYLIKTRGQQVTLSCSPISGHRSVSWYQQTPGQGLQFLFEYFSETQRNKGNFPGRFSGRQFSNSRSEMNVSTLELGDSALYLCASSLDTGADYEQYFGPGTRLTVT.

The sample holds a few counts of this clonotype. The rearrangement uses TRBV5-1 and TRBJ2-5; unclear D gene. The germline V gene has CDR1 SGHRS and CDR2 YFSETQ. CDR3 size: 14 residues. The germline V and J ends were trimmed by 0 bases and 2 bases, with 8 bases remaining between them. CDR3 residues: CASSLDVGQETQYF. The CDR3, as DNA: TGCGCCAGCAGCTTGGATGTCGGACAAGAGACCCAGTACTTC.

This clonotype was seen a handful of times. The chain combines TRBV10-3 with TRBJ1-1, with 7 bases fitting TRBD1. The germline CDR1 and CDR2 sequences are ENHRY and SYGVKD. This CDR3 has 14 amino acids. V dropped 4 bases and J dropped 3; count of bases not matched to a gene: 5. The CDR3 nucleotides read TGTGCCATCAGTGCCTCAGGGGGAGACACTGAAGCTTTCTTT. It is translated as CAISASGGDTEAFF.

This clonotype was seen only a few times. The J gene is TRBJ2-3, the V gene TRBV29-1; D remains unclear. Trimming left V 6 bases short and J 8 bases short, with 15 bases between. The CDR3 spans 12 residues. The germline V gene has CDR1 SQVTM and CDR2 ANQGSEA. This CDR3 is CSVARTGGTQYF. For the CDR3, the DNA is TGCAGCGTGGCACGGACCGGCGGTACGCAGTATTTT.

The chain is built from TRBV5-1 and TRBJ2-1; the match to TRBD2 covers 12 bases. The germline V gene encodes CDR1 SGHRS and CDR2 YFSETQ. This CDR3 spans 15 amino acids. Trimming cost V 2 bases and J 7 bases; bases outside gene matches: 4. The CDR3 loop reads CASSFMLAGGNEQFF. The CDR3 bases are TGCGCCAGCAGCTTTATGCTAGCGGGGGGGAATGAGCAGTTCTTC.

The chain couples TRBV12-3 or TRBV12-4 to TRBJ2-3; D gene uncertain. The CDR3 is 13 residues long. V lost 6 bases to trimming and J lost 7 bases, with 14 bases between them. As DNA, the CDR3 is TGTGCCAGCAGGCCCGGGCGGCTACATACGCAGTATTTT. Protein sequence: CASRPGRLHTQYF.

This clonotype was detected many times. The V gene is TRBV25-1, the J gene TRBJ1-1; TRBD1 might be the D (6 bases). Germline loops: CDR1 MGHDK, CDR2 SYGVNS. The CDR3 covers 13 residues. Trimming shortened V by 4 bases and J by 10 bases, and 16 bases separated the two germline ends. The CDR3 here is CASSGHLDSRAFF. The CDR3 nucleotides are TGTGCCAGCAGTGGCCACCTGGACAGTCGAGCTTTCTTT.

This clonotype turned up a few times. The chain links TRBV15 to TRBJ1-1; no clear D gene. The V end lost 0 bases, the J end lost 4 bases, and 9 bases lay between the germline ends. The germline V gene encodes CDR1 LNHNV and CDR2 YYDKDF (reference sequence). This CDR3 is built from 14 residues. The CDR3, as DNA: TGTGCCACCAGCAGAGATCAAGTGGCCACTGAAGCTTTCTTT. It codes for CATSRDQVATEAFF.

This clonotype turned up a few times. The chain uses TRBV6-6 and TRBJ1-1; D is unresolved. Germline CDR1 is MNHNY and CDR2 is SVGAGI (reference sequence). CDR3 length equals 12 residues. Deletions cut 6 bases from V and 2 bases from J, with 7 bases between. CDR3 residues: CASSFKNTEAFF. CDR3 nucleotides: TGTGCCAGCAGCTTCAAAAACACTGAAGCTTTCTTT.

This clonotype was counted between two and nine times. The chain is built from TRBV2 and TRBJ2-2; D is ambiguous. From germline, CDR1 is SNHLY and CDR2 FYNNEI. V lost 0 bases and J lost 7, with 3 bases in between. The CDR3 covers 12 residues. CDR3 protein: CASSEAGGELFF. The CDR3 DNA reads as TGTGCCAGCAGTGAAGCGGGCGGGGAGCTGTTTTTT.

The chain recombines TRBV30 with TRBJ2-5, with D perhaps matching TRBD1 or TRBD2 (5 bases each). The CDR3 has 11 residues. The germline V gene has CDR1 GTSNPN and CDR2 SVGIG (reference sequence). Between the trimmed V and J ends, which lost 5 bases and 4 bases, there was a span of 8 bases. The CDR3 is CAWGTGETQYF. CDR3 bases: TGTGCCTGGGGGACGGGAGAGACCCAGTACTTC. Looking up the rest from reference TRBV30 and TRBJ2-5 gives the full variable domain: SQTIHQWPATLVQPVGSPLSLECTVEGTSNPNLYWYRQAAGRGLQLLFYSVGIGQISSEVPQNLSASRPQDRQFILSSKKLLLSDSGFYLCAWGTGETQYFGPGTRLLVL.

This clonotype occurred a few times. The chain couples TRBV4-2 to TRBJ2-5, with D perhaps TRBD1 or TRBD2 (5 bases each). CDR1 is LGHNA and CDR2 is YNFKEQ in the germline V gene. V lost 0 bases, J lost 7 bases, and 18 bases lay in between. The CDR3 sequence is 16 residues long. CDR3 nucleotides: TGTGCCAGCAGCCAAGACCCGGGGCGCCGCGAGGGGACCCAGTACTTC. Amino acids: CASSQDPGRREGTQYF.

The chain links TRBV6-2 or TRBV6-3 to TRBJ2-2, with D perhaps matching TRBD1 (6 bases). Germline lookup yields CDR1 MNHEY and CDR2 SVGEGT. V lost 6 bases, J lost 5 bases, and 10 bases lay in between. The length of the CDR3 is 13 residues. CDR3 sequence: CASRKDRTGELFF. CDR3 nucleotide sequence: TGTGCCAGCAGAAAAGACAGGACCGGGGAGCTGTTTTTT.

The chain carries TRBV4-1 and TRBJ1-5; 7 nucleotides align to TRBD1. Per the germline V gene, CDR1 is MGHRA and CDR2 is YSYEKL. V trimming: 0 bases; J trimming: 4 bases; junction bases outside the gene matches: 9. CDR3 length: 17 amino acids. CDR3 sequence (DNA): TGCGCCAGCAGCCAAGATCGGGACAGCTCCGATAATCAGCCCCAGCATTTT. Residues: CASSQDRDSSDNQPQHF.

This clonotype was seen only a few times. This rearrangement joins TRBV12-3 or TRBV12-4 to TRBJ1-2; 8 nucleotides align to TRBD1. This CDR3 is 14 amino acids long. After removal of 3 bases from V and 4 bases from J, the junction contained 4 bases not matched to a gene. CDR3 coding DNA: TGTGCCAGCAGTTTCTCAGGGGGCTCCTATGGCTACACCTTC. Encoded protein: CASSFSGGSYGYTF.

There are a few counts of this clonotype. J is TRBJ2-3 and V is TRBV27; possibly TRBD1 for D (5 bases). V was shortened by 2 bases and J by 0 bases, with 12 bases between the two germline ends. In germline, CDR1 is MNHEY, CDR2 SMNVEV (reference sequence). This CDR3 has 16 residues. CDR3 residues: CASSLIWAGSTDTQYF. The CDR3 DNA is TGTGCCAGCAGTTTAATCTGGGCAGGGAGCACAGATACGCAGTATTTT.

This clonotype has only a few counts. The chain employs TRBV27 and TRBJ1-1; D unclear. The CDR3 runs to 15 residues. Germline CDR1 reads MNHEY; CDR2 reads SMNVEV (reference sequence). Trimming shortened V by 2 bases and J by 3 bases, and 13 bases separated the two germline ends. As DNA, the CDR3 is TGTGCCAGCAGTTTAGTCCTGACCGGAGACACTGAAGCTTTCTTT. As protein: CASSLVLTGDTEAFF.

The rearrangement links TRBV12-3 or TRBV12-4 to TRBJ2-2; TRBD1 matches at 10 bases. The CDR3 runs 14 residues. The V gene end was trimmed by 7 bases and the J gene end by 6 bases; junction bases not matched to a gene: 5. For the CDR3, the DNA is TGTGCCAGCAACCAGGGACAGGGGTCCGGGGAGCTGTTTTTT. It yields the protein CASNQGQGSGELFF.